Presented here are 10 T cell receptor beta chains from one specimen sequenced in a study of CD8+CD57+ T cells in acquired aplastic anemia. Investigators profiled TCR beta VDJ and CDR3 from genomic DNA template. MiXCR, run by TCRdb on the reads, gives a single entry per CDR3 protein. This sample carries 180,000 or so distinct CDR3 sequences, around half of them seen once, and the ten largest clones take approximately 3%. Sequencing used sorted CD4+, CD8+, or CD8+CD57+ T cells (not recorded which) from PBMCs. Source of these receptors: a human donor in good health.

There are many counts of this clonotype. The genes are TRBV10-2 and TRBJ2-2; TRBD2 aligns across 7 bases. Unmatched junction bases numbered 7, after V lost 7 bases and J lost 5 bases. This CDR3 is built from 14 residues. The germline CDR1 and CDR2 sequences are WSHSY and SAAADI. CDR3 bases: TGCGCCAGCACACCCACGCGGGGGACCGGGGAGCTGTTTTTT. Its protein product is CASTPTRGTGELFF.

This clonotype was detected ten times or more. This sequence joins TRBV5-1 and TRBJ1-3; D is uncertain. The CDR3 consists of 13 residues. Trimming shortened V by 5 bases and J by 3 bases, and 9 bases separated the two germline ends. Germline V gene sequence: CDR1 SGHRS, CDR2 YFSETQ. In nucleotides, the CDR3 is TGCGCCAGCAGTTTAGGGAATGGAAACACCATATATTTT. Amino acid sequence: CASSLGNGNTIYF.

The chain recombines TRBV2 with TRBJ2-7, with D maybe TRBD1 (5 bases). This CDR3 comprises 15 residues. Trimming left V 8 bases short and J 3 bases short, with 20 bases between. The germline CDR1 and CDR2 sequences are SNHLY and FYNNEI. CDR3 residues: CASYPTRVAFYEQYF. CDR3 nucleotides: TGTGCCAGCTACCCGACCAGGGTGGCCTTCTACGAGCAGTACTTC.

This clonotype was observed at least ten times. This rearrangement joins TRBV5-1 to TRBJ2-2, with TRBD1 identical over 9 bases. Per germline, CDR1 SGHRS and CDR2 YFSETQ. With 7 bases clipped from V and 2 bases from J, the junction kept 6 bases outside the gene matches. This CDR3 is 15 amino acids long. In DNA form, the CDR3 reads TGCGCCAGCCTTCAGGGACAGGGAAACACCGGGGAGCTGTTTTTT. Translating gives CASLQGQGNTGELFF. The whole variable domain, remainder taken from reference TRBV5-1 and TRBJ2-2, is KAGVTQTPRYLIKTRGQQVTLSCSPISGHRSVSWYQQTPGQGLQFLFEYFSETQRNKGNFPGRFSGRQFSNSRSEMNVSTLELGDSALYLCASLQGQGNTGELFFGEGSRLTVL.

The gene calls are TRBV5-1 and TRBJ1-3; possibly TRBD1 for D (6 bases). CDR3 length: 14 residues. The germline V gene encodes CDR1 SGHRS and CDR2 YFSETQ. Trimming cost V 7 bases and J 5 bases, with 16 bases left between them. The DNA of the CDR3 is TGCGCCAGCCGCCCGGACAGTAGTAGAAACACCATATATTTT. It codes for CASRPDSSRNTIYF.

This clonotype came up many times. V is TRBV5-8 and J is TRBJ2-5; D possibly corresponds to TRBD1 (5 bases). CDR1 is SGHTS and CDR2 is YDEGEE in the germline V gene. The CDR3 is 13 residues long. The ends were cut back, 4 bases at V and 7 bases at J, with 14 bases in the middle. For the CDR3, the DNA is TGTGCCAGCAGCCTACAGGCTTATGGGACCCAGTACTTC. It yields the protein CASSLQAYGTQYF.

This clonotype was counted ten times or more. The V gene is TRBV28, the J gene TRBJ1-2; D remains unclear. V was trimmed by 5 bases and J by 5 bases, leaving 9 bases between them. The CDR3 is 12 amino acids. Germline loops: CDR1 MDHEN, CDR2 SYDVKM. CDR3: CASSTDGYGYTF. CDR3 bases: TGTGCCAGCAGTACTGACGGATATGGCTACACCTTC.

V and J are TRBV2 and TRBJ1-2; maybe TRBD1 (5 bases). In germline, CDR1 is SNHLY, CDR2 FYNNEI. V was clipped by 2 bases and J by 4 bases, with 14 bases between them. The length of the CDR3 is 15 residues. This CDR3 is CASSERGDGSYGYTF. In DNA form, the CDR3 reads TGTGCCAGCAGTGAACGGGGGGACGGCAGCTATGGCTACACCTTC. Complete variable domain (other parts from reference TRBV2 and TRBJ1-2): EPEVTQTPSHQVTQMGQEVILRCVPISNHLYFYWYRQILGQKVEFLVSFYNNEISEKSEIFDDQFSVERPDGSNFTLKIRSTKLEDSAMYFCASSERGDGSYGYTFGSGTRLTVV.

V is TRBV30 and J is TRBJ2-7, with D perhaps TRBD2 (6 bases). The ends were cut back, 1 base at V and 3 bases at J, with 10 bases in the middle. Germline CDR1 is GTSNPN and CDR2 is SVGIG (reference sequence). The CDR3 has 13 residues. The CDR3 loop reads CAWSAGLSYEQYF. The CDR3 region has the DNA TGTGCCTGGAGTGCGGGACTGAGCTACGAGCAGTACTTC.

This clonotype has only one observation. The chain couples TRBV7-9 to TRBJ2-7; D is possibly TRBD2 (5 bases). The germline V gene has CDR1 SEHNR and CDR2 FQNEAQ (reference sequence). Trimming took off 5 bases at V and 4 bases at J, with 12 bases between the two ends. CDR3 length: 13 amino acids. The CDR3 here is CASSPRTVYEQYF. In nucleotides, the CDR3 is TGTGCCAGCAGCCCACGGACTGTATACGAGCAGTACTTC.